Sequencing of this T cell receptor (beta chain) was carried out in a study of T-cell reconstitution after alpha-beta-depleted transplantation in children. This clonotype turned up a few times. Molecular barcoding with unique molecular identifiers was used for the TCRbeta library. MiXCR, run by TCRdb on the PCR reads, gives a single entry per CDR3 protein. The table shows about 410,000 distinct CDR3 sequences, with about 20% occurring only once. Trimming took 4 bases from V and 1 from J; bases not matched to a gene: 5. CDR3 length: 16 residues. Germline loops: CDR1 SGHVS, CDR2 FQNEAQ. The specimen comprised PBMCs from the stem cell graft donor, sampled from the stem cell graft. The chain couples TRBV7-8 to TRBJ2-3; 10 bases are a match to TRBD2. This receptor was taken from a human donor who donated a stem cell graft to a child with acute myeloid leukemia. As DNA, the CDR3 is TGTGCCAGCAGCTCCTCCGGGACTAGCGGCACAGATACGCAGTATTTT. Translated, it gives CASSSSGTSGTDTQYF.